Following are 5 T cell receptor beta chains from one sample sequenced in a study of control samples from healthy donors and cancer patients. The method was immunoSEQ multiplex PCR; TCRdb's version includes in-frame clones alone and lacks a portion of them. The table lists 70,000 to 80,000 clones, roughly 80% of them singletons, with roughly 16% in the top ten. Sequencing was done on a sample of blood. The receptors were gathered from a man aged 45 to 65 in good health.

The chain couples TRBV15 to TRBJ2-7, with D unclear. The CDR3 has 13 amino acids. Between the trimmed V and J ends, which lost 5 bases and 2 bases, there was a span of 10 bases. CDR1 and CDR2 from the germline V gene are LNHNV and YYDKDF (reference sequence). DNA of the CDR3: TGTGCCACCAGCCTAGACGGAACCTACGAGCAGTACTTC. It specifies CATSLDGTYEQYF.

The rearrangement uses TRBV28 and TRBJ2-6, with D perhaps TRBD1 or TRBD2 (5 bases each). This CDR3 has 21 residues. Trimming took off 3 bases at V and 0 bases at J, with 24 bases between the two ends. Germline CDR1 and CDR2: MDHEN and SYDVKM. The CDR3 region is CASSFKRPSRGVNSGANVLTF. In DNA, the CDR3 is TGTGCCAGCAGTTTTAAACGCCCCTCGAGGGGCGTTAACTCTGGGGCCAACGTCCTGACTTTC.

As regards this clone: At one end, the junction sequence differs from germline, possibly due to a read error. V is TRBV28 and J is TRBJ2-1; a weak D match, TRBD2 (5 bases). CDR1 MDHEN and CDR2 SYDVKM come from the germline V gene. CDR3 size: 16 residues. CDR3 residues: CASSFHLAVSDNEQFF. CDR3 in DNA: TGTGCCAGCAGTTTTCACCTAGCAGTCTCCGACAATGAGCAGTTCTTC.

The gene calls are TRBV2 and TRBJ2-5; D gene uncertain. Trimming removed 1 base from V and 5 bases from J, with 11 bases in between. The CDR3 runs 14 residues. The germline V gene encodes CDR1 SNHLY and CDR2 FYNNEI. The CDR3 nucleotides are TGTGCCAGCAGTGAAGTGCTGAATTCGGAGACCCAGTACTTC. Translating it yields CASSEVLNSETQYF.

The chain recombines TRBV30 with TRBJ2-5; D remains ambiguous. The germline gives CDR1 GTSNPN, CDR2 SVGIG (reference sequence). The V end was cut by 1 base, the J end by 1 base, with 7 bases between. This CDR3 contains 13 residues. The CDR3 region is CAWSEWAQETQYF. The CDR3 DNA is TGTGCCTGGAGTGAATGGGCCCAAGAGACCCAGTACTTC.